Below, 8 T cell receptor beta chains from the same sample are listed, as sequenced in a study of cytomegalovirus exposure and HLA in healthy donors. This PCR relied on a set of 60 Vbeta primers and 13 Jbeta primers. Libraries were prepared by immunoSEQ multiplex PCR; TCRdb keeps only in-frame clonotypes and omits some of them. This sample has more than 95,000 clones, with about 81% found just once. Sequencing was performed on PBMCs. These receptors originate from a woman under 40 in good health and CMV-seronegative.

In DNA, the CDR3 is TGTGCCAGCAGTCCAGATCTTTTGAACACTGAAGCTTTCTTT. It codes for CASSPDLLNTEAFF. The rearrangement uses TRBV7-9 and TRBJ1-1, with no clear D. The CDR3 runs to 14 residues. Trimming cost V 6 bases and J 0 bases, with 11 bases left between them. Germline lookup yields CDR1 SEHNR and CDR2 FQNEAQ (reference sequence).

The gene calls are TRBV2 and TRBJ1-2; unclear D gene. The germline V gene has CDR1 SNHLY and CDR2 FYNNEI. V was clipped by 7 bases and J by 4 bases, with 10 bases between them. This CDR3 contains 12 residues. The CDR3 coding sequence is TGTGCCAGCACAAGGGAGGGCTATGGCTACACCTTC. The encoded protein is CASTREGYGYTF.

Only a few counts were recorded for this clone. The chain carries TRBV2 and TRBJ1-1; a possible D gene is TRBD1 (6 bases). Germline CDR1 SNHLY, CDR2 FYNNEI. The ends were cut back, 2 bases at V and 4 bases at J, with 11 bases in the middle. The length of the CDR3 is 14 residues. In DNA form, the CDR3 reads TGTGCCAGCAGTGAAAATACAGGGCTCACTGAAGCTTTCTTT. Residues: CASSENTGLTEAFF.

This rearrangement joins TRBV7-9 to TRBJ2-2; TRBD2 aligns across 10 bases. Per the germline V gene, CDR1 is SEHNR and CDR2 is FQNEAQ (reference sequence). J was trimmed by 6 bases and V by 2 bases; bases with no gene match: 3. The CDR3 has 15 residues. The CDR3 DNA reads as TGTGCCAGCAGCTTACTGCTAGCGGGGGCCGGGGAGCTGTTTTTT. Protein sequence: CASSLLLAGAGELFF.

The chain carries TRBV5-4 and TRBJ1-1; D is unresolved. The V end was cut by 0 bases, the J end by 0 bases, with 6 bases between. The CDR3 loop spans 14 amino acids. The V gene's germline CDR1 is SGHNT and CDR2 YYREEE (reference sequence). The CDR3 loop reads CASSLGLMNTEAFF. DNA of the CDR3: TGTGCCAGCAGCTTGGGACTGATGAACACTGAAGCTTTCTTT. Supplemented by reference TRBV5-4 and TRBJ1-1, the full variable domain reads ETGVTQSPTHLIKTRGQQVTLRCSSQSGHNTVSWYQQALGQGPQFIFQYYREEENGRGNFPPRFSGLQFPNYSSELNVNALELDDSALYLCASSLGLMNTEAFFGQGTRLTVV.

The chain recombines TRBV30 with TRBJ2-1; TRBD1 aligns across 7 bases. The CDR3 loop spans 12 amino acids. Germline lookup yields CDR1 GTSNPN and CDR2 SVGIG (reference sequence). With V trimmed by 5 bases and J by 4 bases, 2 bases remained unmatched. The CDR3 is CAWEGQYNEQFF. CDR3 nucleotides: TGTGCCTGGGAGGGACAGTACAATGAGCAGTTCTTC.

The CDR3 loop is CASSIEPVDYNNEQFF. Here the CDR3 DNA reads TGTGCCAGTAGTATAGAGCCCGTGGACTACAACAATGAGCAGTTCTTC. V and J are TRBV19 and TRBJ2-1; TRBD2 might be the D (6 bases). CDR1 is LNHDA and CDR2 is SQIVND in the germline V gene (reference sequence). V lost 0 bases and J lost 5, with 14 bases in between. CDR3 length: 16 residues.

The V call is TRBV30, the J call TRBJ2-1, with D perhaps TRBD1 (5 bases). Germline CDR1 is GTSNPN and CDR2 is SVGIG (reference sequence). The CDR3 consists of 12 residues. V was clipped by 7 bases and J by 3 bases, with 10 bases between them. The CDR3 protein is CAFRGFYNEQFF. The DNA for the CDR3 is TGTGCCTTTAGGGGATTCTACAATGAGCAGTTCTTC.